The rows below give T cell receptor beta chains drawn from one sample of a study of vaccination and CD4 T cells after COVID-19. Their target antigens are unknown. TCRdb fed the PCR reads into MiXCR, producing one record per CDR3 protein. The repertoire has several thousand distinct CDR3 sequences, approximately 50% of them found once; the top ten carry approximately 22%. Sequences were obtained from CD4+ T cells from blood, cultured in vitro. These receptors were taken from a human donor who had recovered from COVID-19. The CDR3 runs from the conserved cysteine through the conserved F or W. D genes are given only for firm matches. Size is stated for part of the rows, as once, few or many counts, or as a class when the clone is expanded.

clone size,D gene,V gene,J gene,CDR3 protein,CDR3 DNA
.,TRBD1,TRBV6-2/TRBV6-3,TRBJ1-5,CTSSGQTGGAGNQPQHF,TGTACCAGCAGTGGACAAACAGGGGGCGCCGGCAATCAGCCCCAGCATTTT
.,.,TRBV6-1,TRBJ1-6,CASSVKDSNSPLHF,TGTGCCAGCAGTGTAAAGGACAGTAACTCACCCCTCCACTTT
.,.,TRBV23-1,TRBJ1-1,CASSLREWYTEAFF,TGCGCCAGCAGTCTTAGGGAATGGTACACTGAAGCTTTCTTT
.,TRBD2,TRBV7-8,TRBJ2-5,CASSLGGGATKTQYF,TGTGCCAGCAGCTTAGGCGGGGGGGCCACGAAGACCCAGTACTTC
.,TRBD1,TRBV29-1,TRBJ1-5,CSVADKQGTHYSNQPQHF,TGCAGCGTTGCAGACAAACAGGGGACCCACTATAGCAATCAGCCCCAGCATTTT
few,TRBD1,TRBV15,TRBJ2-7,CATSRVTGGTYEQYF,TGTGCCACCAGCAGAGTAACAGGGGGCACCTACGAGCAGTACTTC
few,TRBD1,TRBV7-2,TRBJ1-5,CASSLEGRDRGLQPQHF,TGTGCCAGCAGCTTAGAAGGGCGGGACAGGGGGCTTCAGCCCCAGCATTTT
few,.,TRBV30,TRBJ1-2,CAWSVGDLRGYTF,TGTGCCTGGAGTGTGGGGGACCTGCGGGGCTACACCTTC
.,.,TRBV6-1,TRBJ2-1,CASSQDLKPYNEQFF,TGTGCCAGCAGTCAAGATCTTAAACCCTACAATGAGCAGTTCTTC
.,.,TRBV30,TRBJ1-5,CAWSVVQGSQPQHF,TGTGCCTGGAGTGTTGTCCAGGGAAGTCAGCCCCAGCATTTT
.,TRBD1,TRBV7-2,TRBJ2-1,CASTTGGQAEVKQFF,TGTGCCAGCACGACAGGGGGCCAAGCGGAAGTTAAGCAGTTCTTC
few,.,TRBV6-5,TRBJ1-2,CASSYSFQGRQGYTF,TGTGCCAGCAGTTACTCGTTCCAGGGGCGGCAGGGCTACACCTTC
.,TRBD1,TRBV12-3/TRBV12-4,TRBJ1-1,CASSALGKTGKAEAFF,TGTGCCAGCAGCGCATTGGGAAAGACAGGGAAGGCTGAAGCTTTCTTT
few,.,TRBV7-9,TRBJ1-2,CASSLSAQANGYTF,TGTGCCAGCAGCTTATCGGCTCAGGCGAATGGCTACACCTTC
.,.,TRBV28,TRBJ2-3,CASSLSQGRPADTQYF,TGTGCCAGCAGTCTTTCACAGGGAAGACCGGCAGATACGCAGTATTTT
.,.,TRBV28,TRBJ1-4,CASSFSGGGGKLFF,TGTGCCAGCAGTTTCAGCGGGGGAGGGGGAAAACTGTTTTTT
.,.,TRBV6-2/TRBV6-3,TRBJ2-1,CASSYSPTNEQFF,TGTGCCAGCAGTTACTCCCCGACGAATGAGCAGTTCTTC
.,.,TRBV19,TRBJ2-5,CASSNSQGAQETQYF,TGTGCCAGTAGTAACTCACAGGGTGCCCAAGAGACCCAGTACTTC
.,TRBD1,TRBV5-4,TRBJ1-2,CASSNKSWTGFYGYTF,TGTGCCAGCAGCAACAAATCTTGGACAGGGTTCTATGGCTACACCTTC
few,TRBD2,TRBV11-2,TRBJ2-3,CASSLELAGTDTQYF,TGTGCCAGCAGCTTAGAACTAGCGGGCACAGATACGCAGTATTTT
.,TRBD1,TRBV27,TRBJ1-6,CASSSPRTGGNSPLHF,TGTGCCAGCAGTTCGCCCCGGACAGGAGGCAATTCACCCCTCCACTTT
.,TRBD2,TRBV11-1,TRBJ2-3,CASSTWTSGREDTQYF,TGTGCCAGCAGCACCTGGACTAGCGGGAGGGAGGATACGCAGTATTTT
.,.,TRBV7-6,TRBJ1-3,CASRPGYGNTIYF,TGTGCCAGCAGACCAGGGTACGGAAACACCATATATTTT
.,.,TRBV19,TRBJ1-2,CASSFGQSKKGYTF,TGTGCCAGTAGTTTCGGACAGTCCAAAAAAGGCTACACCTTC
.,.,TRBV6-1,TRBJ1-5,CASSETGALAMTQHF,TGTGCCAGCAGTGAGACGGGGGCCCTAGCGATGACCCAGCATTTT
.,.,TRBV20-1,TRBJ2-7,CSAPIVGSSSYEQYF,TGCAGTGCTCCGATCGTGGGCAGTTCCTCCTACGAGCAGTACTTC
.,.,TRBV11-3,TRBJ2-3,CASSLAYGDTDTQYF,TGTGCCAGCAGCTTAGCTTACGGGGACACAGATACGCAGTATTTT
few,.,TRBV20-1,TRBJ2-3,CSAPGLTRTDTQYF,TGCAGTGCTCCCGGACTAACGCGCACAGATACGCAGTATTTT
.,TRBD1,TRBV27,TRBJ2-7,CASSRQGAQMFEQYF,TGTGCCAGCAGTCGCCAGGGGGCCCAAATGTTCGAGCAGTACTTC
once,TRBD1,TRBV27,TRBJ1-4,CASSDRGLSEKLFF,TGTGCCAGCAGCGACAGGGGGTTAAGCGAAAAACTGTTTTTT
.,TRBD1,TRBV2,TRBJ2-5,CASSVDRAQETQYF,TGTGCCAGCAGTGTCGACAGGGCCCAAGAGACCCAGTACTTC
few,.,TRBV12-3/TRBV12-4,TRBJ2-2,CASTWGSANTGELFF,TGTGCCAGCACCTGGGGTAGCGCGAACACCGGGGAGCTGTTTTTT
.,.,TRBV6-2/TRBV6-3,TRBJ1-3,CASSYRTANSGNTIYF,TGTGCCAGCAGTTACCGGACAGCGAACTCTGGAAACACCATATATTTT
.,.,TRBV20-1,TRBJ2-7,CSARETARGYEQYF,TGCAGTGCTAGAGAGACAGCCCGAGGGTACGAGCAGTACTTC
few,TRBD2,TRBV15,TRBJ2-3,CATKTRREGTDTQYF,TGTGCCACTAAGACCCGGCGGGAGGGCACAGATACGCAGTATTTT
.,.,TRBV7-2,TRBJ2-3,CASSYVPFTDTQYF,TGTGCCAGCAGCTATGTCCCCTTCACAGATACGCAGTATTTT
.,TRBD1,TRBV2,TRBJ1-5,CASRGQANSNQPQHF,TGTGCCAGCAGAGGACAGGCCAATAGCAATCAGCCCCAGCATTTT
few,TRBD2,TRBV15,TRBJ2-3,CATSRLAGATDTQYF,TGTGCCACCAGCAGGCTAGCGGGGGCCACAGATACGCAGTATTTT
.,.,TRBV29-1,TRBJ2-3,CSVRGSSTDTQYF,TGCAGCGTGAGGGGTTCTAGCACAGATACGCAGTATTTT
few,.,TRBV20-1,TRBJ1-2,CSASQPGSSGYTF,TGCAGTGCTAGCCAACCTGGCAGCTCTGGCTACACCTTC
.,.,TRBV7-8,TRBJ2-7,CASSGTRVGKSEQYF,TGTGCCAGCAGCGGTACTAGGGTAGGGAAGTCCGAGCAGTACTTC
.,.,TRBV5-5,TRBJ1-1,CASSEWSSGTEAFF,TGTGCCAGCAGCGAGTGGTCGTCGGGCACTGAAGCTTTCTTT
.,.,TRBV4-3,TRBJ1-2,CASSQDGEDYGYTF,TGCGCCAGCAGCCAAGATGGGGAGGACTATGGCTACACCTTC
once,TRBD2,TRBV4-3,TRBJ2-3,CASSQTIPTSGGSGTQYF,TGCGCCAGCAGCCAAACCATCCCCACTAGCGGGGGTTCTGGGACGCAGTATTTT
few,.,TRBV6-1,TRBJ1-5,CASSAGTSNQPQHF,TGTGCCAGCAGCGCCGGGACTAGCAATCAGCCCCAGCATTTT
.,.,TRBV7-8,TRBJ2-1,CASSPSPSYNEQFF,TGTGCCAGCAGCCCCTCCCCCTCCTACAATGAGCAGTTCTTC
.,TRBD2,TRBV6-4,TRBJ2-1,CASSDSSGGANEQFF,TGTGCCAGCAGTGACTCTAGCGGGGGGGCCAATGAGCAGTTCTTC
.,.,TRBV7-9,TRBJ2-5,CASSLDGTPQETQYF,TGTGCCAGCAGCTTAGACGGGACACCCCAAGAGACCCAGTACTTC
.,.,TRBV5-1,TRBJ2-3,CASSLELADTQYF,TGCGCCAGCAGCTTGGAGCTAGCAGATACGCAGTATTTT
.,.,TRBV7-4,TRBJ1-3,CASSVGTGSGNTIYF,TGTGCCAGCAGCGTGGGGACGGGCTCTGGAAACACCATATATTTT
.,.,TRBV9,TRBJ1-2,CASSVQGQANYGYTF,TGTGCCAGCAGCGTACAGGGCCAAGCTAACTATGGCTACACCTTC
.,.,TRBV29-1,TRBJ2-3,CSVRRPSTDTQYF,TGCAGCGTTCGGCGTCCGAGCACAGATACGCAGTATTTT
.,.,TRBV6-2/TRBV6-3,TRBJ2-7,CASSYGVGEQYF,TGTGCCAGCAGTTACGGGGTTGGCGAGCAGTACTTC